The 18 T cell receptor beta chains below were found in one sample sequenced in a study of shared clonotypes between healthy human individuals. Terminally differentiated effector memory CD45RA+ cells were excluded from the naive CD8 cells, which were CD45RO-negative and positively selected for CCR7. Clones were read by immunoSEQ multiplex PCR, and TCRdb kept only the in-frame ones, dropping some. The sample has about 820,000 clones, about 91% seen once; the top ten hold less than 25%. The source material was naive CD8+ T cells sorted from blood. The receptors were sampled from a man aged 30-40 years in good health.

The genes are TRBV14 and TRBJ2-1; no reliable D call. Germline loops: CDR1 SGHDN, CDR2 FVKESK. Deletions cut 4 bases from V and 8 bases from J, with 9 bases between. The CDR3 extends over 12 amino acids. This CDR3 is CASSLLVHEQFF. The CDR3 DNA sequence: TGTGCCAGCAGCCTTCTGGTCCATGAGCAGTTCTTC. Looking up the rest from reference TRBV14 and TRBJ2-1 gives the full variable domain: EAGVTQFPSHSVIEKGQTVTLRCDPISGHDNLYWYRRVMGKEIKFLLHFVKESKQDESGMPNNRFLAERTGGTYSTLKVQPAELEDSGVYFCASSLLVHEQFFGPGTRLTVL.

The chain employs TRBV7-9 and TRBJ2-3; D remains unclear. Germline CDR1 and CDR2: SEHNR and FQNEAQ (reference sequence). V was cut by 6 bases and J by 4 bases, with 8 bases left in between. This CDR3 region has 12 residues. In DNA form, the CDR3 reads TGTGCCAGCAGAACAGTGGCAGATACGCAGTATTTT. Residues: CASRTVADTQYF.

The rearrangement links TRBV7-3 to TRBJ2-2; 9 bases fit TRBD1. The J segment lost 6 bases and the V segment lost 4 bases, leaving 6 bases of the junction unmatched. Germline CDR1 is SGHTA and CDR2 is FQGTGA. This CDR3 spans 15 amino acids. The CDR3 sequence: CASSSSGTGPGELFF. As DNA, the CDR3 is TGTGCCAGCAGCTCCTCCGGGACAGGGCCCGGGGAGCTGTTTTTT.

In its sample, this clone was seen once. The V gene is TRBV6-5, the J gene TRBJ2-5, with 7 bases that match TRBD2. Trimming cost V 5 bases and J 4 bases; bases outside gene matches: 4. The CDR3 loop spans 13 amino acids. Germline CDR1 and CDR2: MNHEY and SVGAGI. The chain's CDR3 is CASSQLARETQYF. In DNA form, the CDR3 reads TGTGCCAGCAGTCAACTAGCGAGAGAGACCCAGTACTTC.

The chain links TRBV19 to TRBJ2-7; D is ambiguous. CDR1 is LNHDA, CDR2 SQIVND, per germline (reference sequence). V was shortened by 6 bases and J by 1 base, with 13 bases between the two germline ends. The CDR3 consists of 14 residues. As DNA, the CDR3 is TGTGCCAGTAGCCCGTCTGAGCAATCCTACGAGCAGTACTTC. It specifies CASSPSEQSYEQYF.

J is TRBJ2-7 and V is TRBV19, with 8 nucleotides matching TRBD1. The CDR3 covers 16 residues. Germline V CDR1 and CDR2: LNHDA, SQIVND (reference sequence). V lost 5 bases and J lost 7; bases outside the gene matches: 16. This CDR3 reads CASSVTGGRNSGEQYF. The CDR3 DNA sequence: TGTGCCAGTAGTGTCACAGGGGGACGCAATTCGGGGGAGCAGTACTTC.

This chain uses TRBV28 with TRBJ2-7, with D uncertain. Germline loops: CDR1 MDHEN, CDR2 SYDVKM. The CDR3 consists of 11 residues. V lost 6 bases and J 1 base, leaving 4 bases between the germline ends. This chain's CDR3 is CASRGSYEQYF. Here the CDR3 DNA reads TGTGCCAGCAGGGGTTCCTACGAGCAGTACTTC.

This chain uses TRBV29-1 with TRBJ2-1; TRBD2 is a possible D gene (5 bases). From germline, CDR1 is SQVTM and CDR2 ANQGSEA. Trimming removed 4 bases from V and 8 bases from J, with 12 bases in between. The CDR3 covers 12 residues. CDR3 nucleotides: TGCAGCGTTGGGGTAGTGAGGGATGAGCAGTTCTTC. Protein product: CSVGVVRDEQFF.

This rearrangement joins TRBV4-1 to TRBJ2-7, with 9 nucleotides matching TRBD2. This CDR3 contains 15 residues. Germline CDR1 and CDR2: MGHRA and YSYEKL. Trimming cost V 3 bases and J 1 base; bases outside gene matches: 4. The CDR3 spells CASSHFAGGSYEQYF. CDR3 nucleotide sequence: TGCGCCAGCAGCCATTTCGCGGGAGGGTCCTACGAGCAGTACTTC.

This rearrangement joins TRBV4-1 to TRBJ2-7, with 11 positions matching TRBD2. Germline V gene data show CDR1 as MGHRA and CDR2 as YSYEKL. This CDR3 has 20 amino acids. Trimming cost V 1 base and J 4 bases; bases outside gene matches: 18. The CDR3 DNA sequence: TGCGCCAGCAGCCAAGGGTCGCAACTAGCGGGAGAGGGTGGGGTTTACGAGCAGTACTTC. Protein sequence: CASSQGSQLAGEGGVYEQYF.

The chain links TRBV7-9 to TRBJ2-3, with a tentative D call TRBD2 (5 bases). This CDR3 spans 15 amino acids. Germline lookup yields CDR1 SEHNR and CDR2 FQNEAQ (reference sequence). Trimming took off 2 bases at V and 4 bases at J, with 13 bases between the two ends. CDR3 bases: TGTGCCAGCAGCTTATTCCTTGGAGCGGCAGATACGCAGTATTTT. Its protein is CASSLFLGAADTQYF.

The chain links TRBV7-2 to TRBJ2-1; TRBD2 matches at 7 bases. Trimming took 3 bases from V and 7 from J; bases not matched to a gene: 9. The CDR3 covers 15 residues. From germline, CDR1 is SGHTA and CDR2 FQGNSA. CDR3 sequence: CASSFWAGDYNEQFF. The CDR3 coding sequence is TGTGCCAGCAGCTTTTGGGCGGGAGATTATAATGAGCAGTTCTTC.

The chain is built from TRBV6-7 and TRBJ2-3; D may correspond to TRBD1 or TRBD2 (6 bases each). TRBV6-7 is filed as an ORF, its function uncertain. The length of the CDR3 is 17 residues. Trimming shortened V by 0 bases and J by 0 bases, and 13 bases separated the two germline ends. In DNA, the CDR3 is TGTGCCAGCAGTTACTCGAGGGGGGTGGGAAGCACAGATACGCAGTATTTT. Its translation: CASSYSRGVGSTDTQYF.

The chain uses TRBV27 and TRBJ2-7; D remains unclear. V was clipped by 5 bases and J by 3 bases, with 14 bases between them. Germline CDR1 MNHEY, CDR2 SMNVEV (reference sequence). CDR3 length: 14 amino acids. CDR3 DNA sequence: TGTGCCAGCAGTCCCGGCGGCAGAATCTACGAGCAGTACTTC. This codes for CASSPGGRIYEQYF.

The chain uses TRBV7-9 and TRBJ1-4, with D unresolved. This CDR3 spans 14 amino acids. V lost 2 bases, J lost 5 bases, and 9 bases lay in between. The V gene's germline CDR1 is SEHNR and CDR2 FQNEAQ (reference sequence). CDR3 protein: CASSLQEDNEKLFF. The CDR3 DNA reads TGTGCCAGCAGCTTACAGGAAGACAATGAAAAACTGTTTTTT.

The chain carries TRBV7-9 and TRBJ2-1, with D unclear. This CDR3 region has 13 residues. V was clipped by 3 bases and J by 9 bases, with 12 bases between them. Germline CDR1 reads SEHNR; CDR2 reads FQNEAQ (reference sequence). CDR3 in DNA: TGTGCCAGCAGCTTCGGGCCTTTACCTGAGCAGTTCTTC. Its translation is CASSFGPLPEQFF.

The gene calls are TRBV18 and TRBJ2-7; no clear D. The V end lost 2 bases, the J end lost 2 bases, and 10 bases lay between the germline ends. The CDR3 is made up of 14 amino acids. Germline V lookup: CDR1 KGHSH, CDR2 LQKENI. This chain's CDR3 is CASSPEAEAYEQYF. CDR3 DNA: TGTGCCAGCTCACCAGAGGCGGAAGCCTACGAGCAGTACTTC.

The rearrangement uses TRBV7-3 and TRBJ2-3; TRBD1 might be the D (5 bases). V was shortened by 5 bases and J by 2 bases, with 17 bases between the two germline ends. CDR1 and CDR2 from the germline V gene are SGHTA and FQGTGA. This CDR3 is built from 16 residues. As DNA, the CDR3 is TGTGCCAGCAGCCCCGGACACGAGGCGTACACAGATACGCAGTATTTT. Residues: CASSPGHEAYTDTQYF.